A single sample is the source of the 20 T cell receptor beta chains below, sequenced in a study of T cells after yellow fever vaccination (dated by TCRdb to 2018 to 2020). The library was built by means of 5' RACE. The sequencing machine was an Illumina HiSeq 2500. TCRdb handled the public reads itself, with Q25 trimming in fastp and clone calling in MiXCR, and kept productive beta chains. Rows matching on CDR3 protein sequence are summarized as one entry with the most common DNA and genes. The sample profile shows 30,000 or so distinct CDR3 sequences; roughly 6.3% of them were found once. The top ten clones comprise about 25% of the sample. The treatment or condition tag for this specimen amounts to: live attenuated yellow fever vaccine strain. The input for sequencing was PBMCs, either bulk or a sorted T-cell subset (CD4+, CD8+, memory, or dextramer-sorted; not recorded which), taken on the day of the yellow fever booster vaccination. Receptors originate from a man younger than 45 who received the YFV17D yellow fever vaccine.

This clonotype was seen at least ten times. The chain recombines TRBV6-5 with TRBJ1-1, with unresolved D. Trimming took 4 bases from V and 3 from J, leaving 6 bases between them. Germline V gene sequence: CDR1 MNHEY, CDR2 SVGAGI. This CDR3 has 12 residues. CDR3 sequence: CASSSWDTEAFF. The DNA for the CDR3 is TGTGCCAGCAGTTCTTGGGACACTGAAGCTTTCTTT.

This clonotype showed up many times. The gene calls are TRBV6-1 and TRBJ2-2; no clear D gene. The CDR3 totals 13 residues. Trimming stripped 2 bases from V and 6 bases from J, with 7 bases between. The germline V gene encodes CDR1 MNHNS and CDR2 SASEGT. The CDR3 nucleotides are TGTGCCAGCAGTGAAATAGGCGCCGGGGAGCTGTTTTTT. This codes for CASSEIGAGELFF.

With respect to this clonotype: A single base separates this from a much larger clone, so it may be a read error. This CDR3 reads CRAGRTANEQFF. CDR3 bases: TGCAGAGCTGGAAGGACTGCCAATGAGCAGTTCTTC. This sequence joins TRBV20-1 and TRBJ2-1; a weak D match, TRBD2 (5 bases). The CDR3 sequence is 12 residues long. CDR1 and CDR2 (germline): DFQATT, SNEGSKA (reference sequence).

This clonotype showed up many times. The chain carries TRBV5-1 and TRBJ2-2; D may be TRBD1 (6 bases). CDR1 and CDR2 (germline): SGHRS, YFSETQ. The V end was cut by 3 bases, the J end by 8 bases, with 14 bases between. The CDR3 runs to 14 residues. CDR3 nucleotide sequence: TGCGCCAGCAGCTCCTCAGATGGACAGGGGGAGCTGTTTTTT. Amino acids: CASSSSDGQGELFF.

This clonotype was recorded at least ten times. The rearrangement uses TRBV7-2 and TRBJ2-1; 10 bases are shared with TRBD2. J gave up 9 bases and V 4 bases, and 9 bases lay outside the gene matches. The CDR3 is made up of 15 amino acids. Germline values: CDR1 SGHTA, CDR2 FQGNSA. The CDR3 nucleotides read TGTGCCAGCAGCTCCCGAGCGGGAGGGCCGCGTGAGCAGTTCTTC. Translating gives CASSSRAGGPREQFF.

With respect to this clonotype: Possible read error: a much larger clone is one base away. The chain carries TRBV20-1 and TRBJ2-7; D is unclear. The V and J ends lost 3 bases and 4 bases respectively, with 7 bases between them. The V gene's germline CDR1 is DFQATT and CDR2 SNEGSKA (reference sequence). The CDR3 is 11 amino acids. The CDR3 reads CSASNEYEQYF. The DNA of the CDR3 is TGCAGTGCTAGTAATGAGTACGAGCAGTACTTC.

This clonotype was detected ten times or more. The rearrangement joins TRBV30 to TRBJ2-7; TRBD1 agrees at 8 bases. CDR1 and CDR2 from the germline V gene are GTSNPN and SVGIG (reference sequence). The ends lost 3 bases at V and 6 bases at J; junction bases unmatched: 13. CDR3 length equals 15 residues. The chain's CDR3 is CAWRPRTGSFSEQYF. The CDR3 DNA reads TGTGCCTGGAGACCCCGGACAGGGAGTTTCTCCGAGCAGTACTTC.

This clonotype was found a few times. The gene calls are TRBV7-2 and TRBJ2-3, with D possibly being TRBD2 (6 bases). V was trimmed by 4 bases and J by 8 bases, leaving 16 bases between them. This CDR3 contains 14 residues. Germline-derived CDR1 and CDR2 are SGHTA and FQGNSA. The CDR3 DNA reads TGTGCCAGCAGCTCCGGGACTTCTGTTCCTACGCAGTATTTT. Protein: CASSSGTSVPTQYF.

This clonotype was seen repeatedly, ten times or more. This chain joins TRBV6-5 and TRBJ1-1; D possibly corresponds to TRBD1 (5 bases). The V end lost 0 bases, the J end lost 4 bases, and 15 bases lay between the germline ends. CDR3 length equals 16 residues. Per the germline V gene, CDR1 is MNHEY and CDR2 is SVGAGI. In nucleotides, the CDR3 is TGTGCCAGCAGTTACTCCCAGGGTGGTTGGAGCACTGAAGCTTTCTTT. The encoded protein is CASSYSQGGWSTEAFF.

The chain has TRBV2 and TRBJ1-3; D uncertain. Trimming removed 1 base at V and 4 bases at J, with 8 bases between. CDR1 and CDR2 from the germline V gene are SNHLY and FYNNEI. CDR3 length: 14 amino acids. Here the CDR3 DNA reads TGTGCCAGCAGTGAAGAGGCCGTAGGAAACACCATATATTTT. Translation: CASSEEAVGNTIYF.

This clonotype came up a few times. The genes are TRBV24-1 and TRBJ2-5; D is perhaps TRBD2 (6 bases). The CDR3 contains 14 residues. V shed 4 bases and J shed 0 bases, with 8 bases lying between them. Germline assignment: CDR1 KGHDR and CDR2 SFDVKD. The CDR3 coding sequence is TGTGCCACCAGTGAGGGGGGTTACCAAGAGACCCAGTACTTC. Translated: CATSEGGYQETQYF.

This clonotype appeared many times. The V and J genes are TRBV3-1 and TRBJ2-1; TRBD2 matches at 8 bases. Germline assignment: CDR1 LGHDT and CDR2 YNNKEL (reference sequence). Trimming cost V 6 bases and J 1 base; bases outside gene matches: 8. The CDR3 contains 16 residues. The DNA of the CDR3 is TGTGCCAGCAGTCTTTACGGGACTAGGTCCTACAATGAGCAGTTCTTC. Protein product: CASSLYGTRSYNEQFF.

This clonotype was detected many times. This chain links TRBV6-2 or TRBV6-3 with TRBJ1-5; D is undetermined. Germline CDR1 is MNHEY and CDR2 is SVGEGT. This CDR3 has 13 residues. Trimming shortened V by 6 bases and J by 4 bases, and 10 bases separated the two germline ends. The CDR3: CASSRARNQPQHF. The CDR3 DNA reads as TGTGCCAGCAGCCGTGCCCGGAATCAGCCCCAGCATTTT.

This clonotype came up many times. This CDR3 reads CASSTRDTPDTQYF. The DNA of the CDR3 is TGTGCCAGCAGCACAAGGGACACCCCTGATACGCAGTATTTT. The chain employs TRBV3-1 and TRBJ2-3; D is perhaps TRBD1 (6 bases). V lost 5 bases, J lost 6 bases, and 15 bases lay in between. The CDR3 has 14 amino acids. Germline V gives CDR1 LGHDT, CDR2 YNNKEL (reference sequence).

This clonotype was seen more than once but under ten times. The chain has TRBV30 and TRBJ2-1; 7 bases align to TRBD1. The CDR3 sequence is 13 residues long. Germline V gene sequence: CDR1 GTSNPN, CDR2 SVGIG (reference sequence). Unmatched junction bases numbered 5, after V lost 5 bases and J lost 4 bases. Here the CDR3 DNA reads TGTGCCTGGGGGGGACAGTTGTACAATGAGCAGTTCTTC. Amino acid sequence: CAWGGQLYNEQFF.

The table lists this clonotype with many counts. V usage is TRBV20-1 and J usage is TRBJ2-7, with D perhaps matching TRBD2 (6 bases). The CDR3 length is 13 residues. Trimming left V 6 bases short and J 0 bases short, with 12 bases between. The germline CDR1 and CDR2 sequences are DFQATT and SNEGSKA (reference sequence). The CDR3 bases are TGCAGTGCCTTTTGGACTAACTCCTACGAGCAGTACTTC. Amino acids: CSAFWTNSYEQYF.

Regarding this clonotype: This may arise from a read error, as a much more abundant clone is one base away. V and J are TRBV6-2 or TRBV6-3 and TRBJ1-1; D is uncertain. CDR1 and CDR2 from the germline V gene are MNHEY and SVGEGT. The CDR3 spans 13 residues. Trimming shortened V by 5 bases and J by 1 base, and 8 bases separated the two germline ends. In nucleotides, the CDR3 is TGTGCCAGCAGTAGGACGGAGAACACTGAAGCTTTCTTT. It encodes CASSRTENTEAFF.

Turning to this clonotype: The junction differs from germline at one of its ends, possibly a read error. V usage is TRBV28 and J usage is TRBJ2-7; unclear D gene. From germline, CDR1 is MDHEN and CDR2 SYDVKM. CDR3 length equals 12 residues. Here the CDR3 DNA reads TGTGCCGGCAGTTTTTCCGAATACGAGCAGTACTTC. Translation gives CAGSFSEYEQYF.

This clonotype has at least ten counts. J is TRBJ1-1 and V is TRBV5-1; D is undetermined. V was clipped by 4 bases and J by 4 bases, with 11 bases between them. This CDR3 region has 13 residues. From germline, CDR1 is SGHRS and CDR2 YFSETQ. CDR3 protein: CASSRGSSTEAFF. CDR3 coding DNA: TGCGCCAGCAGCCGAGGGAGTAGCACTGAAGCTTTCTTT. Based on the CDR3 plus reference TRBV5-1 and TRBJ1-1, the full variable domain is KAGVTQTPRYLIKTRGQQVTLSCSPISGHRSVSWYQQTPGQGLQFLFEYFSETQRNKGNFPGRFSGRQFSNSRSEMNVSTLELGDSALYLCASSRGSSTEAFFGQGTRLTVV.

This clonotype was recorded many times. This chain uses TRBV7-8 with TRBJ2-3; 8 nucleotides align to TRBD1. This CDR3 has 15 amino acids. After removal of 5 bases from V and 4 bases from J, the junction contained 8 bases not matched to a gene. The germline gives CDR1 SGHVS, CDR2 FQNEAQ. The CDR3 sequence: CASSPRDRRADTQYF. CDR3 in DNA: TGTGCCAGCAGCCCCCGGGACAGGCGTGCAGATACGCAGTATTTT.